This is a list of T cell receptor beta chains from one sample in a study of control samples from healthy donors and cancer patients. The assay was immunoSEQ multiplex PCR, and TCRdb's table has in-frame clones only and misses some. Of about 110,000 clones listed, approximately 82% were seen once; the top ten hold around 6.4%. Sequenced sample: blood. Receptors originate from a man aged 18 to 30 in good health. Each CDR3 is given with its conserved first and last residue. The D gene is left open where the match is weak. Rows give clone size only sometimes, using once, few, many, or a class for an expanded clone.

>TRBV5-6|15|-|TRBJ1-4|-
TGTGCCAGCAGCTTCAAGGGGTCGGGTAATGAAAAACTGTTTTTT
CASSFKGSGNEKLFF
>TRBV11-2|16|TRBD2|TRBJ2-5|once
TGTGCCAGCAGCTTAGTGCTAGCGGGAGCTCTAGAGACCCAGTACTTC
CASSLVLAGALETQYF
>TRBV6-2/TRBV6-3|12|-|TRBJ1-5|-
TGTGCCAGCAGTTACGGGGGTCAGCCCCAGCATTTT
CASSYGGQPQHF
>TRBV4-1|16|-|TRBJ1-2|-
TGCGCCAGCAGCCAAGAAGACGACAGTTCTCTCTATGGCTACACCTTC
CASSQEDDSSLYGYTF
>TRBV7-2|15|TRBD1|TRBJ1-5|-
TGTGCCGGCAGCGCACAGGGGTCGCACAATCAGCCCCAGCATTTT
CAGSAQGSHNQPQHF
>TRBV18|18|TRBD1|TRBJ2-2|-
TGTGCCAGCTCACCAATGAGCCTGGGAGACAGGGTCACCGGGGAGCTGTTTTTT
CASSPMSLGDRVTGELFF
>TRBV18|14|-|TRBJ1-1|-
TGTGCCAGCTCACTAGACCAGGGAATCCCTGAAGCTTTCTTT
CASSLDQGIPEAFF
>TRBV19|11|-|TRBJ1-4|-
TGTGCCAGTAGGTCGGGAGAAAAACTGTTTTTT
CASRSGEKLFF
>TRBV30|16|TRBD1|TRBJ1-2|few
TGTGCCTGGAGGCGGGGGACAGGGGGCTCCCACTATGGCTACACCTTC
CAWRRGTGGSHYGYTF
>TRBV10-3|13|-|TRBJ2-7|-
TGTGCCATCAGTAGCCAAGATTCCTACGAGCAGTACTTC
CAISSQDSYEQYF
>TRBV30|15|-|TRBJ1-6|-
TGTGCCTGGAGTGTACGAGGAGGGGGAAGTTCACCCCTCCACTTT
CAWSVRGGGSSPLHF
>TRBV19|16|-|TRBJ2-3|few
TGTGCCAGTAGTATCTTAGAACAGGGAGGCGCAGATACGCAGTATTTT
CASSILEQGGADTQYF
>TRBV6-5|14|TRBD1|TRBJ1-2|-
TGTGCCAGCAGTAGGACAGGGCGGTCCGATGGCTACACCTTC
CASSRTGRSDGYTF
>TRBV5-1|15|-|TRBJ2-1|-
TGCGCCAGCAAAGACACCTCATTATCTTACAATGAGCAGTTCTTC
CASKDTSLSYNEQFF
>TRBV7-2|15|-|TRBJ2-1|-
TGTGCCAGCAGCGGTAACAGGAAAAACTACAATGAGCAGTTCTTC
CASSGNRKNYNEQFF
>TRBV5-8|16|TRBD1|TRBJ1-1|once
TGTGCCAGCAGCTTTGCCCCGGGACAGGGGGCGTATGAAGCTTTCTTT
CASSFAPGQGAYEAFF
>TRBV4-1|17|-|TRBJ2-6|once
TGCGCCAGCAGCCAAGATTGGGTAGCCTCTGGGGCCAACGTCCTGACTTTC
CASSQDWVASGANVLTF
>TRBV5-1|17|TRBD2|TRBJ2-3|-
TGCGCCAGCAGCGGCTATAACCTAGCGGCGGCTGGGGATACGCAGTATTTT
CASSGYNLAAAGDTQYF
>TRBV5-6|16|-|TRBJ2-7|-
TGTGCCAGCAGCTTGGAATACCCAGCTCTCGGATACGAGCAGTACTTC
CASSLEYPALGYEQYF
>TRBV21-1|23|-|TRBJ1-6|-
TGTGCCAGCAGCAAGTTCAAAGCATGGGACGAGGAAGGGGCAGAAATCCAAAGCTCACCCCTCCACTTT
CASSKFKAWDEEGAEIQSSPLHF
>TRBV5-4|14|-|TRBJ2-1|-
TGTGCCGCCGGGGGCTTCTCCAATCTCCATGAGCAGTTCTTC
CAAGGFSNLHEQFF
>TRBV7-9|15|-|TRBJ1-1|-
TGTGCCAGCAGCTTAGCGGTGGGGGTATGGTCTGAAGCTTTCTTT
CASSLAVGVWSEAFF
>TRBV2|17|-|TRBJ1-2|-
TGTGCCAGCACCTTCCGTCTCGGGGCACAAAGGATGGGTGGCTACACCTTC
CASTFRLGAQRMGGYTF
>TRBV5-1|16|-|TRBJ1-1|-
TGCGCCAGCAGCTTCGGCGGGGAGAGAAGGAACACTGAAGCTTTCTTT
CASSFGGERRNTEAFF
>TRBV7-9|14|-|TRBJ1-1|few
TGTGCCAGCAGCTTAGTCGGGAGGGAGGCTGAAGCTTTCTTT
CASSLVGREAEAFF
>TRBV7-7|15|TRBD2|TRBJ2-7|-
TGTGCTAGCAGCCCCCACTTAGCGGGTACTGACGAGCAGTACTTC
CASSPHLAGTDEQYF
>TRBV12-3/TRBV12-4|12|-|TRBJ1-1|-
TGTGCCAGCTCACCTGATACGACTGAAGCTTTCTTT
CASSPDTTEAFF
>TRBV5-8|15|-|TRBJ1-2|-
TGTGCCAGCAGCCAGCAGCTCCCCTTTAACTATGGCTACACCTTC
CASSQQLPFNYGYTF
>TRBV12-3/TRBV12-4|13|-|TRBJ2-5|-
TGTGCCAGCAGTCTCTTCCGTCCGGAGACCCAGTACTTC
CASSLFRPETQYF
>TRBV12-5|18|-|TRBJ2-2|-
TGTGCTAGTGGTAACCGGGACTTCCTGACCCCGGGCACCGGGGAGCTGTTTTTT
CASGNRDFLTPGTGELFF
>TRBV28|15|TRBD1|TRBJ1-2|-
TGTGCCAGCAGTTTCCCGACAGGGGGCGGCTATGGCTACACCTTC
CASSFPTGGGYGYTF
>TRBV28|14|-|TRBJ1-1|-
TGTGCCAGCAGTTTATCCCCAGGGAACACTGAAGCTTTCTTT
CASSLSPGNTEAFF
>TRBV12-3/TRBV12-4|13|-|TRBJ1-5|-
TGTGCCAGCAGTTTGGACAGCAATCAGCCCCAGCATTTT
CASSLDSNQPQHF
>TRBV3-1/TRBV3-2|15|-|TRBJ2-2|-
TGTGCCAGCAGCCAAGACAGGGGGAGGACCGGGGAGCTGTTTTTT
CASSQDRGRTGELFF
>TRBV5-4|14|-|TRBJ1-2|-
TGTGCCAGCAGATCCTTGGGGCACAACTATGGCTACACCTTC
CASRSLGHNYGYTF